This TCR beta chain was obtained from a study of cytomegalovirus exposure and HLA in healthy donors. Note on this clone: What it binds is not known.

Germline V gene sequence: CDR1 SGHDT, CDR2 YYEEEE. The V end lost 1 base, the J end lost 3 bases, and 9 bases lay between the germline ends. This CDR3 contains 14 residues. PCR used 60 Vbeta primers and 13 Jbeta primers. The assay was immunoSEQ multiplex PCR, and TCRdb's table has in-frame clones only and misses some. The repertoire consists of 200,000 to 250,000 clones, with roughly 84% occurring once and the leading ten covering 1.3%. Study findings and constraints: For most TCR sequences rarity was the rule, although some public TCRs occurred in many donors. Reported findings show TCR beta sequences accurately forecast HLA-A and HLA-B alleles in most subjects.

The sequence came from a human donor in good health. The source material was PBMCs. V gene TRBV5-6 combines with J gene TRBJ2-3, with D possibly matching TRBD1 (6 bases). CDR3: CASSLSQGTDTQYF. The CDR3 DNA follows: TGTGCCAGCAGCTTGAGCCAGGGGACAGATACGCAGTATTTT.